The rows below give T cell receptor beta chains drawn from one sample of a study of PD-1 blockade in classical Hodgkin lymphoma. The data were produced by immunoSEQ multiplex PCR, yet TCRdb's version contains in-frame clones alone and is incomplete. The sample holds 120,000 to 150,000 clones, around 73% seen once. The sample here was peripheral blood mononuclear cells (PBMCs), taken before the second cycle of nivolumab. All receptors come from a human donor with classical Hodgkin lymphoma. CDR3s include the opening cysteine and the closing phenylalanine or tryptophan. A D gene is named only where the DNA matches it firmly. Clone sizes are given selectively: once, few, many, or a class where the clone is expanded.

clone size	V gene	J gene	D gene	CDR3 protein	CDR3 DNA
few	TRBV7-2	TRBJ2-3	-	CASSLDFTDTQYF	TGTGCCAGCAGCTTGGACTTCACAGATACGCAGTATTTT
few	TRBV5-1	TRBJ1-5	-	CASSWDELGQPQHF	TGCGCCAGCAGCTGGGACGAACTAGGTCAGCCCCAGCATTTT
-	TRBV5-1	TRBJ2-3	-	CASSTDGGSFTDTQYF	TGCGCCAGCAGCACCGACGGGGGAAGTTTCACAGATACGCAGTATTTT
-	TRBV27	TRBJ2-1	TRBD2	CASSPLLAGVYEQFF	TGTGCCAGCAGTCCTCTACTAGCGGGAGTGTATGAGCAGTTCTTC
-	TRBV7-2	TRBJ2-1	-	CASSLMDSFNEQFF	TGTGCCAGCAGCCTAATGGACAGTTTCAATGAGCAGTTCTTC
-	TRBV5-1	TRBJ1-4	TRBD1	CASSPDRGENEKLFF	TGCGCCAGCAGCCCGGACAGGGGAGAGAATGAAAAACTGTTTTTT
-	TRBV10-3	TRBJ2-1	TRBD2	CAISDGAGTRGYNEQFF	TGTGCCATCAGTGATGGGGCCGGGACTAGAGGCTACAATGAGCAGTTCTTC
-	TRBV4-3	TRBJ2-3	-	CASSPSGSGTDTQYF	TGCGCCAGCAGCCCCTCCGGAAGCGGCACAGATACGCAGTATTTT
-	TRBV7-3	TRBJ1-2	-	CASSLQPDQSSYTF	TGTGCCAGCAGCTTACAACCCGATCAGTCGAGCTACACCTTC
-	TRBV19	TRBJ2-7	-	CASSTQGSYEQYF	TGTGCCAGTAGTACCCAGGGTTCCTACGAGCAGTACTTC
-	TRBV6-5	TRBJ1-1	-	CASSYRPPMNTEAFF	TGTGCCAGCAGTTACAGGCCTCCCATGAACACTGAAGCTTTCTTT
-	TRBV2	TRBJ1-5	TRBD1	CASSVQGGDQPQHF	TGTGCCAGCAGTGTACAGGGGGGAGATCAGCCCCAGCATTTT
-	TRBV6-5	TRBJ1-4	TRBD1	CASSYRQQGGEKLFF	TGTGCCAGCAGTTACAGGCAACAGGGGGGTGAAAAACTGTTTTTT
-	TRBV7-3	TRBJ1-1	-	CASSLNRAGTEAFF	TGTGCCAGCAGCTTAAACAGGGCAGGCACTGAAGCTTTCTTT
-	TRBV6-5	TRBJ2-7	-	CASRSLGGGSYEQYF	TGTGCCAGCAGGTCGCTAGGGGGTGGCTCCTACGAGCAGTACTTC
-	TRBV5-4	TRBJ1-3	-	CASSSTLRDSGNTIYF	TGTGCCAGCAGCTCAACACTGCGTGACTCTGGAAACACCATATATTTT
-	TRBV7-3	TRBJ2-7	TRBD1	CASSLSGGPYEQYF	TGTGCCAGCAGCTTATCAGGGGGCCCCTACGAGCAGTACTTC